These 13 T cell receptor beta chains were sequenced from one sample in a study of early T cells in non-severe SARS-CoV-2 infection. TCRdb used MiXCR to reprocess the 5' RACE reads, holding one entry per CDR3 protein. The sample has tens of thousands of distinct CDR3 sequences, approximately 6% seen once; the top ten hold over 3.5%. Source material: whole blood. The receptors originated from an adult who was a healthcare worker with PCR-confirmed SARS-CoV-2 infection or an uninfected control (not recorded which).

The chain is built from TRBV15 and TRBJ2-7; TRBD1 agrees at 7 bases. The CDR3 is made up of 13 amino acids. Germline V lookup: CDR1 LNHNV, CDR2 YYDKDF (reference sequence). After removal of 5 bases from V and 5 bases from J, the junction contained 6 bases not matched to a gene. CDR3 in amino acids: CATSADRVHEQYF. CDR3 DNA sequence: TGTGCCACCAGCGCCGACAGGGTCCACGAGCAGTACTTC.

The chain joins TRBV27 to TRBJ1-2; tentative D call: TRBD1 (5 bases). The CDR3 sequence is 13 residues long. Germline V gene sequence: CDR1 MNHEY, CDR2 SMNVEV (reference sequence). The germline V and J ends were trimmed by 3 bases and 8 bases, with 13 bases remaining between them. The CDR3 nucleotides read TGTGCCAGCAGTTTTCGGGGGGGAAACGGCTACACCTTC. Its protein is CASSFRGGNGYTF.

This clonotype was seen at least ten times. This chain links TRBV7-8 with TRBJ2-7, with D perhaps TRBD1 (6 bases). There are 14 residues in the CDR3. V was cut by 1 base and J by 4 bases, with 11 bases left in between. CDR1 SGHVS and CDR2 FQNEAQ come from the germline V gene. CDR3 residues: CASSLGQGQYEQYF. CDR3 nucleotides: TGTGCCAGCAGCTTAGGGCAGGGGCAGTACGAGCAGTACTTC. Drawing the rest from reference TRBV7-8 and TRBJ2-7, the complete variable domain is GAGVSQSPRYKVAKRGQDVALRCDPISGHVSLFWYQQALGQGPEFLTYFQNEAQLDKSGLPSDRFFAERPEGSVSTLKIQRTQQEDSAVYLCASSLGQGQYEQYFGPGTRLTVT.

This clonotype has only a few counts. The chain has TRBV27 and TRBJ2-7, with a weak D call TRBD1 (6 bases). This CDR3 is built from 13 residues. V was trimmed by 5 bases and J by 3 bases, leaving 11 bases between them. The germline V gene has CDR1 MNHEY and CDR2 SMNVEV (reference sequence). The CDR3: CASSNTGYYEQYF. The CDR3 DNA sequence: TGTGCCAGCAGTAACACAGGGTACTACGAGCAGTACTTC.

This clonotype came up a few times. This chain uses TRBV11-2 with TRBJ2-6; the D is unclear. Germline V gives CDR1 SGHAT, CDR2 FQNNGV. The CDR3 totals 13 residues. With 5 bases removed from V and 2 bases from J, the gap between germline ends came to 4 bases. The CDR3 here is CASSPTGANVLTF. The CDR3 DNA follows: TGTGCCAGCAGCCCCACTGGGGCCAACGTCCTGACTTTC.

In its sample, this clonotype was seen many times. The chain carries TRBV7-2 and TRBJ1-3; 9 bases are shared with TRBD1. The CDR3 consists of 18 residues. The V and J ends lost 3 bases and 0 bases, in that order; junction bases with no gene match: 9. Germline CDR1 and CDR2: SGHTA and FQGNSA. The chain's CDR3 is CASSLAGQGAYSGNTIYF. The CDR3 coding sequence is TGTGCCAGCAGCTTGGCGGGACAGGGAGCCTACTCTGGAAACACCATATATTTT.

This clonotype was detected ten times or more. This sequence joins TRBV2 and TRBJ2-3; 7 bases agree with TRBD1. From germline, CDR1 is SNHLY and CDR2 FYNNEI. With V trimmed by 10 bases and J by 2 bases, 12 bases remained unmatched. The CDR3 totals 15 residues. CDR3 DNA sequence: TGTGCCACCGAGACAGGGCTCTTCGCCACAGATACGCAGTATTTT. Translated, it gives CATETGLFATDTQYF.

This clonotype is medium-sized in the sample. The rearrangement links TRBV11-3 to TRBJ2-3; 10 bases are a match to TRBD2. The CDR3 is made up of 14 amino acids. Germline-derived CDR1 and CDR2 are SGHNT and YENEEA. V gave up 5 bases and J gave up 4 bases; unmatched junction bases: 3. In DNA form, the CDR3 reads TGTGCCAGCAGCGCACTAGCGGGGTCAGATACGCAGTATTTT. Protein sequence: CASSALAGSDTQYF.

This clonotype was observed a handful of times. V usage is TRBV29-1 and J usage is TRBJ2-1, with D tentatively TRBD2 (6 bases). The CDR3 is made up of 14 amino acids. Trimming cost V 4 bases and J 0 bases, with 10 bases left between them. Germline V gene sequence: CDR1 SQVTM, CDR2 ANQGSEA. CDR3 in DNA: TGCAGCGTTGTAGGCGGGGACTCCTACAATGAGCAGTTCTTC. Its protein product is CSVVGGDSYNEQFF.

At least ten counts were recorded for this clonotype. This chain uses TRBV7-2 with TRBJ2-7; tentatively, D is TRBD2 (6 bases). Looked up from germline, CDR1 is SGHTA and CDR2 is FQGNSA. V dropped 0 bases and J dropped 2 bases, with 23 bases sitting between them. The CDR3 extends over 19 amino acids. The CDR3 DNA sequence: TGTGCCAGCAGCTTAGCGTATTTCCTTGGGGGGAGAACGGCCTACGAGCAGTACTTC. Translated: CASSLAYFLGGRTAYEQYF. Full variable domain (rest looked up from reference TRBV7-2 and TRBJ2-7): GAGVSQSPSNKVTEKGKDVELRCDPISGHTALYWYRQSLGQGLEFLIYFQGNSAPDKSGLPSDRFSAERTGGSVSTLTIQRTQQEDSAVYLCASSLAYFLGGRTAYEQYFGPGTRLTVT.

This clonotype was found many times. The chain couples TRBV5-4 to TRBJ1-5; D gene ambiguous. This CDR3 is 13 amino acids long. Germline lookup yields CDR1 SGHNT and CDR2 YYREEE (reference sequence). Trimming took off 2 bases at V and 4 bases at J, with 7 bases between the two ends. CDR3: CASSFGRNQPQHF. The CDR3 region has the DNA TGTGCCAGCAGCTTCGGTAGGAATCAGCCCCAGCATTTT.

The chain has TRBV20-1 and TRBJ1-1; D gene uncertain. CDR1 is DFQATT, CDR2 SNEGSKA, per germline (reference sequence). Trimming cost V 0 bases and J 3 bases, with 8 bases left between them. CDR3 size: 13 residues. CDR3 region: CSARDISDTEAFF. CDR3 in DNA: TGCAGTGCTAGAGATATTTCCGACACTGAAGCTTTCTTT.

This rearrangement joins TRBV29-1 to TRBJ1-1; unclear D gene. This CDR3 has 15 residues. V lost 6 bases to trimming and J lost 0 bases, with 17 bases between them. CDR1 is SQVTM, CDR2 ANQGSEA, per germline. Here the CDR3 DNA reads TGCAGCGTCGCTCCCCCCGCCTATATGAACACTGAAGCTTTCTTT. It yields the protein CSVAPPAYMNTEAFF.